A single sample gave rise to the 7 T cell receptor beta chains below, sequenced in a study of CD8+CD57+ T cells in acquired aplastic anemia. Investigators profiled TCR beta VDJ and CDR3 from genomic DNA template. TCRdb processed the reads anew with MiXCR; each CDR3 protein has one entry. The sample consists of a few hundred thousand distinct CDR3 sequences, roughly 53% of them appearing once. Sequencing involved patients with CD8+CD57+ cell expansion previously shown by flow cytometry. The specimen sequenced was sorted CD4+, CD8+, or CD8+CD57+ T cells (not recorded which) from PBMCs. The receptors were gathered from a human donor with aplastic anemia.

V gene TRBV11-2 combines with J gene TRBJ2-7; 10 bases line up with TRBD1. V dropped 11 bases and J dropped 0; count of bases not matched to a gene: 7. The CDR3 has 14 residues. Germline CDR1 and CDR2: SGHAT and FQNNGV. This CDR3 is CAGKGQGGSYEQYF. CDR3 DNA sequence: TGTGCCGGCAAAGGACAGGGGGGCTCCTACGAGCAGTACTTC.

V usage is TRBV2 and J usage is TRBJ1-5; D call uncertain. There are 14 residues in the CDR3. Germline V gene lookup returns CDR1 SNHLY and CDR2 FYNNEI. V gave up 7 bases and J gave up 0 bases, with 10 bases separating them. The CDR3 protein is CASTAMNSNQPQHF. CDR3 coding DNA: TGTGCCAGCACTGCGATGAATAGCAATCAGCCCCAGCATTTT.

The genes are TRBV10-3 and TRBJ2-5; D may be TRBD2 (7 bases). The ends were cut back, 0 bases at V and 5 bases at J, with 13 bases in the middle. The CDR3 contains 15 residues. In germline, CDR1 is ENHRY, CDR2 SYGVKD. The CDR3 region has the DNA TGTGCCATCAGTGAGTCGCCGAGGGGGGGGGAGACCCAGTACTTC. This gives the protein CAISESPRGGETQYF.

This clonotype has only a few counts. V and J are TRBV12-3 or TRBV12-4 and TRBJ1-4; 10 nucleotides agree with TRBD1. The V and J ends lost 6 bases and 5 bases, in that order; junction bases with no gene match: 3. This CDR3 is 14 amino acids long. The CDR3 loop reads CASRRDRGNEKLFF. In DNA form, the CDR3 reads TGTGCCAGCAGGAGGGACAGGGGAAATGAAAAACTGTTTTTT.

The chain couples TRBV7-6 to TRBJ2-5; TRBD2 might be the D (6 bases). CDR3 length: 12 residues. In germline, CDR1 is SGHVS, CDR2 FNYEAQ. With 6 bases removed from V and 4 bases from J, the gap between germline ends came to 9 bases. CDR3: CASRGGGETQYF. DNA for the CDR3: TGTGCCAGCAGGGGGGGAGGAGAGACCCAGTACTTC.

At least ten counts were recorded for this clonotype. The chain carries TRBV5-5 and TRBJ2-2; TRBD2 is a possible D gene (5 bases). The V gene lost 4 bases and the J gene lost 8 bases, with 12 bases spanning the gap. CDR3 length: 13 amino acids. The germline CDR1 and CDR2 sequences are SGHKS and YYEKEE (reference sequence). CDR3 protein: CASSLRSGGELFF. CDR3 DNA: TGTGCCAGCAGCCTCCGTTCGGGGGGGGAGCTGTTTTTT.

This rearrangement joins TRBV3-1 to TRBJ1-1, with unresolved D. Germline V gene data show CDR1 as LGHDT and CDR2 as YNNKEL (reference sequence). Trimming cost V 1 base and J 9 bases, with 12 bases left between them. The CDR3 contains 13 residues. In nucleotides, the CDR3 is TGTGCCAGCAGCCAAGTGGTGGAGACAAAAGCTTTCTTT. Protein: CASSQVVETKAFF.